The source of this T cell receptor (beta chain) is a study of human T cells and chemical hapten exposure. Study-wide background: TCR yields per sample varied, mainly owing to small pooled library volume differences.

Study-level points and caveats: With DPC sensitization, TCRs exceeding 1 in 1000 frequency showed no change.

The CDR3 length is 15 residues. Trimming shortened V by 0 bases and J by 0 bases, and 5 bases separated the two germline ends. Germline V gene lookup returns CDR1 SEHNR and CDR2 FQNEAQ (reference sequence). As to this clonotype: Its specificity is unknown.

Time point defined: patch test 2, 6 weeks after DPC sensitization. Treatment denoted: therapeutic diphenylcyclopropenone sensitization with weekly scalp DPC. Drawing of blood took place ahead of applying each patch test. Alopecia patients between 18 and 70 years old and suitable for DPC were used as donors. TCRdb fed the RACE reads into MiXCR, producing one record per CDR3 protein. The sample has a few hundred thousand distinct CDR3 sequences; around 6% are singletons. The chain has TRBV7-9 and TRBJ1-4; perhaps TRBD1 as D (5 bases). The source material was whole blood, sampled in connection with sensitization to the hapten diphenylcyclopropenone (DPC). This sequence originates from a woman under 30 with alopecia areata. Some clones in this sample may be carry-over from other donors' samples. CDR3 sequence (DNA): TGTGCCAGCAGCTTAGCGACAGCAACTAATGAAAAACTGTTTTTT. Its protein product is CASSLATATNEKLFF.